This TCR beta chain comes out of a study of cytomegalovirus exposure and HLA in healthy donors. A remark on this clone: Its antigen is undetermined.

Sequenced by immunoSEQ multiplex PCR; TCRdb stores in-frame clones only, minus some. This sample has 150,000 to 200,000 clones, with roughly 96% found just once. Points from the study as a whole: The study recorded over 150 TCR beta chains that were cytomegalovirus-associated.

The sequence was obtained from a woman under 30 in good health and CMV-seronegative. Specimen: PBMCs.

DNA for the CDR3: TGTGCCAGCAGCCCGGACAGGTTAAGGGGCATGAACACTGAAGCTTTCTTT. Translation: CASSPDRLRGMNTEAFF. The gene calls are TRBV7-2 and TRBJ1-1; 7 positions match TRBD1. V shed 5 bases, J shed 0 bases, and the junction held 12 bases outside the gene matches. The CDR3 is made up of 17 amino acids. Germline CDR1 is SGHTA and CDR2 is FQGNSA.